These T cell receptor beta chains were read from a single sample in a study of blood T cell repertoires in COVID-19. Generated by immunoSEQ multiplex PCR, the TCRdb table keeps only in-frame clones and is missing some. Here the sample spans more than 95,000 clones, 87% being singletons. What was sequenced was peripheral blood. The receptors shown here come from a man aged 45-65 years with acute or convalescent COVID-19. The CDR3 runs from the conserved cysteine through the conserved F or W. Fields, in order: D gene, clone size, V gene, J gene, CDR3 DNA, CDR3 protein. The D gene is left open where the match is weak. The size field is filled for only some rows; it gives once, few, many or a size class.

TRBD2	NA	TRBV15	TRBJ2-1	TGTGCCACCAGCAGAGCGGGACTAGCGGGAGCGGCCTACAATGAGCAGTTCTTC	CATSRAGLAGAAYNEQFF
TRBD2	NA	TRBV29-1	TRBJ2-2	TGCAGCGCCCGGACTAGCGGATCGAACACCGGGGAGCTGTTTTTT	CSARTSGSNTGELFF
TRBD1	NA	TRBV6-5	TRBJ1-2	TGTGCCAGCATTCCCCGGGACAGGGCCTATGGCTACACCTTC	CASIPRDRAYGYTF
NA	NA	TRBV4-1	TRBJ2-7	TGCGCCAGCAGCCCTACCTTTGGGCAGGGGGGATACGAGCAGTACTTC	CASSPTFGQGGYEQYF
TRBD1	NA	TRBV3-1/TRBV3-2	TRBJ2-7	TGTGCCAGCAGCCAGGGGACAGGGACCTACGAGCAGTACTTC	CASSQGTGTYEQYF
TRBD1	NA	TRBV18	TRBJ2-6	TGTGCCAGCTCACCGCGGGACAGGACCTCTGGGGCCAACGTCCTGACTTTC	CASSPRDRTSGANVLTF
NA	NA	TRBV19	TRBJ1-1	TGTGCCAGTAGTATAGTCACAAGGAACACTGAAGCTTTCTTT	CASSIVTRNTEAFF
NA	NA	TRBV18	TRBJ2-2	TGTGCCAGCTCACCGCGCGGACATCTGAACACCGGGGAGCTGTTTTTT	CASSPRGHLNTGELFF
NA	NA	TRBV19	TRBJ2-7	TGTGCCAGTAGTATAGTGGGGGGTACCTACGAGCAGTACTTC	CASSIVGGTYEQYF
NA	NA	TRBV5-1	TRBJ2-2	TGCGCCAGCAGCTTGGCCGATTGGGGGCCCGGGGAGCTGTTTTTT	CASSLADWGPGELFF
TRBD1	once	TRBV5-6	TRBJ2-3	TGTGCCAGCAGCCCCCTTGGGAGACAGGGGTCAAGGACGCAGTATTTT	CASSPLGRQGSRTQYF
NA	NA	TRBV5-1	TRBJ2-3	TGCGCCAGCAGCTTGGAACGGAGCGTTAGCACAGATACGCAGTATTTT	CASSLERSVSTDTQYF
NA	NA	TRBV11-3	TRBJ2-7	TGTGCCAGCAGCTTACTGACTGGAACCTACGAGCAGTACTTC	CASSLLTGTYEQYF
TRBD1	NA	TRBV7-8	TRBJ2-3	TGTGCCAGCAGCTTCGACAGGGTTGAGACAGATACGCAGTATTTT	CASSFDRVETDTQYF
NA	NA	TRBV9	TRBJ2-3	TGTGCCAGCGGGGCCCCAGATACGCAGTATTTT	CASGAPDTQYF
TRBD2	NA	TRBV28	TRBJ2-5	TGTGCCAGCAGTTTAGTCACTAGCGGGGGGGAGACCCAGTACTTC	CASSLVTSGGETQYF
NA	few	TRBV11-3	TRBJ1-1	TGTGCCAGCAGCTTAGAGCGGCAAGAGAACACTGAAGCTTTCTTT	CASSLERQENTEAFF
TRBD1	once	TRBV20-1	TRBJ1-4	TGCAGTGCTAATGAGGGGGACAGTGGGGCTTGGGGTGAAAAACTGTTTTTT	CSANEGDSGAWGEKLFF
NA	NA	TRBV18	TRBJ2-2	TGTGCCAGCTCAAAATTAACCATAGAGAACACCGGGGAGCTGTTTTTT	CASSKLTIENTGELFF
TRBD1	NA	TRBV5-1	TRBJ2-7	TGCGCCAGCAGCTTAAGGGGGGACAGGGTCGACGAGCAGTACTTC	CASSLRGDRVDEQYF
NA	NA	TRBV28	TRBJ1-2	TGTGCCACCAGAACCTCCCGGGATAGCGGCTACACCTTC	CATRTSRDSGYTF
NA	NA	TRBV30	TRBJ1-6	TGTGCCTGGAGTGTAAACACATATAATTCACCCCTCCACTTT	CAWSVNTYNSPLHF
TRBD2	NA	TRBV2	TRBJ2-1	TGTGCCAGCAGTGGGACTAGCGGGCACTACAATGAGCAGTTCTTC	CASSGTSGHYNEQFF
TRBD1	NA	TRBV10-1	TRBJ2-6	TGCGCCAGCAGTGAAAGGGTAGGGGGCGCGGGGGCCAACGTCCTGACTTTC	CASSERVGGAGANVLTF
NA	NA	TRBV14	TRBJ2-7	TGTGCCAGCAGCCAACAGGCGATTACCTACGAGCAGTACTTC	CASSQQAITYEQYF
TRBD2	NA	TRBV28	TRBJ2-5	TGTGCCAGCAGTTTATGGGGGGGGCTAGCGGGAGATCGAGAGACCCAGTACTTC	CASSLWGGLAGDRETQYF
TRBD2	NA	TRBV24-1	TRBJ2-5	TGTGCCACCAGTGATGTATTAGCGGGAGGTGAGACCCAGTACTTC	CATSDVLAGGETQYF
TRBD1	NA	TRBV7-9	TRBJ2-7	TGTGCCAGTTACACTTCCGGGACAGGGGAATACGAGCAGTACTTC	CASYTSGTGEYEQYF
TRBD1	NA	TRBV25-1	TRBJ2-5	TGTGCCAGCAGTGACATGGGACAGGGGGAAAAAGAGACCCAGTACTTC	CASSDMGQGEKETQYF
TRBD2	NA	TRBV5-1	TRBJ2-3	TGCGCCAGCAGCTCCTCTACTAGCGGGGGAGATACGCAGTATTTT	CASSSSTSGGDTQYF
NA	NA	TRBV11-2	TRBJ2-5	TGTGCCAGCAGCTTTACGGGGTATGGAGAGACCCAGTACTTC	CASSFTGYGETQYF
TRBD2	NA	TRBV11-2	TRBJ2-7	TGTGCCAGCAGCCCAATCGGACTAGACTTCATCTCCTACGAGCAGTACTTC	CASSPIGLDFISYEQYF
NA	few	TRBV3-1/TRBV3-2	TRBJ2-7	TGTGCCAGCAGCCAAGGGTCCTTACAAGGGGAGTACTTC	CASSQGSLQGEYF
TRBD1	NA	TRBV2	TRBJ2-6	TGTGCCAGCAGTGAAGGCGGACAGGGCTGGGCCAACGTCCTGACTTTC	CASSEGGQGWANVLTF
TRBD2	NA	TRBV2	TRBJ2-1	TGTGCCAGCAGCGCACTAGCGAAAGTGCAGTTCTTC	CASSALAKVQFF
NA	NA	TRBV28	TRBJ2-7	TGTGCCAGCAGTCTAACATTTAGCAGTTCCTACGAGCAGTACTTC	CASSLTFSSSYEQYF
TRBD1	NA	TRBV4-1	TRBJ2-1	TGCGCCAGCAGCCAAGTGGGGACAGGGGCCTACAATGAGCAGTTCTTC	CASSQVGTGAYNEQFF
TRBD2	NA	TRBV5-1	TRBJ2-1	TGCGCCAGCAGCTTGGCACTAGCGGGATGGGTCAATGAGCAGTTCTTC	CASSLALAGWVNEQFF
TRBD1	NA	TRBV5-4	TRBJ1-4	TGTGCCAGCAGCGCACGTGGAACAGGGGGAGATGAAAAACTGTTTTTT	CASSARGTGGDEKLFF
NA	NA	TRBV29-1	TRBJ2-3	TGCAGCGTTGAAGTAGCAGGAGGAGATACGCAGTATTTT	CSVEVAGGDTQYF
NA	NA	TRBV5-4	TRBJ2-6	TGTGCCAGCAGCTTACAGGGTACTGGGGCCAACGTCCTGACTTTC	CASSLQGTGANVLTF
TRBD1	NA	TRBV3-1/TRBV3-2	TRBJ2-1	TGTGCCAGCAGCCAAGATTTGGGACAGGGATCCTACAATGAGCAGTTCTTC	CASSQDLGQGSYNEQFF
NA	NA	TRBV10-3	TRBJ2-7	TGTGCCATCAGTTTGACAGCCTCCTACGAGCAGTACTTC	CAISLTASYEQYF
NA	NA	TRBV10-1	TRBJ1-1	TGCGCCAGCAGTGAGTCTCCGGGACAAGGAACGAACACTGAAGCTTTCTTT	CASSESPGQGTNTEAFF
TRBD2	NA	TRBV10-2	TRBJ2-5	TGCGCCAGCAGTCGGGCGGGGGGCCAAGAGACCCAGTACTTC	CASSRAGGQETQYF
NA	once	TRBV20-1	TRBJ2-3	TGCAGTGCTAGTGTTATACGGGAGAGCACAGATACGCAGTATTTT	CSASVIRESTDTQYF
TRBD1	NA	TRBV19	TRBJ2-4	TGTGCCAGTAGTACGAACAGGGGCGCCAACATTCAGTACTTC	CASSTNRGANIQYF
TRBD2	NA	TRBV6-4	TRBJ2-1	TGTGCCAGCAGTGATTGGGCTAGCGGCGGCAATGAGCAGTTCTTC	CASSDWASGGNEQFF
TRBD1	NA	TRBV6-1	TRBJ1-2	TGTGCCAGCAGTGAAGCAGGACAGGGGGCGGGAAATGGCTACACCTTC	CASSEAGQGAGNGYTF
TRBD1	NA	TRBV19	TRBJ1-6	TGTGCCAGTAGCCTACACCGGGACAGGGGGACCTATAATTCACCCCTCCACTTT	CASSLHRDRGTYNSPLHF
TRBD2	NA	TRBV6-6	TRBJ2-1	TGTGCCAGCAAACTAGCGGATGAGCAGTTCTTC	CASKLADEQFF
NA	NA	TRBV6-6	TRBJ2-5	TGTGCCAGCAGGCGGCCAGGGGAGACCCAGTACTTC	CASRRPGETQYF
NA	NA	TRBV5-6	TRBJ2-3	TGTGCCAGCAGCTTCGAAGCGCGAAGCACAGATACGCAGTATTTT	CASSFEARSTDTQYF
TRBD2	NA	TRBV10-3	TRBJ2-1	TGTGCCATCGCGGGGGCTAGCGGGAGTTACAATGAGCAGTTCTTC	CAIAGASGSYNEQFF
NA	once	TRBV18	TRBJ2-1	TGTGCCAGCTCACCACTGGTGACACCGTACAATGAGCAGTTCTTC	CASSPLVTPYNEQFF